This T cell receptor beta chain was identified in a study of blood T cell repertoires in COVID-19. This CDR3 contains 14 residues. The germline V gene encodes CDR1 SEHNR and CDR2 FQNEAQ (reference sequence). Unmatched junction bases numbered 7, after V lost 4 bases and J lost 7 bases. As handled by the study authors: Amplified reference gene primers provided the basis for estimating nucleated cell counts. The table came from immunoSEQ multiplex PCR; TCRdb's copy has only in-frame clones and leaves some out. V, J and clone size are those of that table, while D and trimming were read from the DNA. The sample carries approximately 180,000 clones, about 88% recorded once.

This receptor was identified in a man aged 40-49 years with active or convalescent COVID-19. The chain has TRBV7-9 and TRBJ1-5; 7 nucleotides match TRBD1. Source material: peripheral blood. Here the CDR3 reads CASSSRTGGQPQHF. The CDR3 DNA is TGTGCCAGCAGCTCTCGGACAGGCGGACAGCCCCAGCATTTT.